These 22 T cell receptor beta chains came from one sample sequenced in a study of sequential checkpoint blockade in melanoma. Stated treatment: randomized to nivolumab then ipilimumab (arm A) or the reverse (arm B). Clones were sequenced by immunoSEQ multiplex PCR, and TCRdb holds only the in-frame ones, with some missing. This sample has some 25,000 clones, with roughly 80% found just once. Sequenced here: CD8+ T cells sorted from blood (inferred from file names), sampled from a patient given nivolumab and ipilimumab in sequence. All receptors come from a human donor with melanoma.

The chain joins TRBV5-6 to TRBJ2-3; possibly TRBD1 for D (6 bases). Germline V gene lookup returns CDR1 SGHDT and CDR2 YYEEEE. The CDR3 runs to 14 residues. The germline V and J ends were trimmed by 4 bases and 5 bases, with 14 bases remaining between them. The CDR3 protein is CASSLSGGRDTQYF. CDR3 DNA sequence: TGTGCCAGCAGCCTTTCTGGGGGCCGAGATACGCAGTATTTT.

This sequence joins TRBV29-1 and TRBJ1-2, with a weak D call TRBD1 (6 bases). CDR1 SQVTM and CDR2 ANQGSEA come from the germline V gene. V lost 7 bases and J 10 bases, leaving 19 bases between the germline ends. The CDR3 has 12 residues. The chain's CDR3 is CSAAQTTGYYTF. CDR3 nucleotides: TGCAGCGCTGCTCAAACGACAGGTTACTACACCTTC.

V gene TRBV7-9 combines with J gene TRBJ2-5, with 9 bases matching TRBD1. The J call may be faulty, since TRBJ2-7 better matches the DNA end. Germline CDR1 SEHNR, CDR2 FQNEAQ (reference sequence). CDR3 length: 17 amino acids. The CDR3 nucleotides are TGTGCCAGCAGCTCAGTCCAGACGGGACAGGGACTCTACGAGCAGTACTTC. Amino acids: CASSSVQTGQGLYEQYF.

V gene TRBV27 combines with J gene TRBJ1-2; TRBD1 aligns across 9 bases. The V gene end was trimmed by 1 base and the J gene end by 6 bases; junction bases not matched to a gene: 12. The CDR3 contains 17 residues. The germline gives CDR1 MNHEY, CDR2 SMNVEV (reference sequence). The CDR3 is CASSLFSPHRGPDGYTF. The DNA for the CDR3 is TGTGCCAGCAGTTTATTCTCCCCCCACAGGGGGCCGGATGGCTACACCTTC.

The chain combines TRBV27 with TRBJ2-7, with D possibly TRBD2 on 6 matching bases. V was pared by 6 bases and J by 2 bases, with 20 bases between. This CDR3 contains 16 residues. Germline loops: CDR1 MNHEY, CDR2 SMNVEV (reference sequence). The CDR3 reads CASRSSSVGGAYEQYF. In nucleotides, the CDR3 is TGTGCCAGCAGGTCCTCCTCGGTTGGAGGGGCCTACGAGCAGTACTTC.

Within the sample, this clone is medium-sized. This rearrangement joins TRBV4-1 to TRBJ1-5; 8 bases agree with TRBD1. The CDR3 consists of 15 residues. V trimming: 1 base; J trimming: 7 bases; junction bases outside the gene matches: 6. Germline CDR1 MGHRA, CDR2 YSYEKL. The CDR3 bases are TGCGCCAGCAGCCAAGCGACAGGGGTTGGGCAGCCCCAGCATTTT. This sequence encodes CASSQATGVGQPQHF.

The rearrangement uses TRBV4-1 and TRBJ1-2; TRBD1 agrees at 11 bases. Germline V gene data show CDR1 as MGHRA and CDR2 as YSYEKL. CDR3 length: 16 residues. V was clipped by 3 bases and J by 3 bases; unmatched bases: 6. This CDR3 reads CASSHTPGQGDYGYTF. The CDR3 region has the DNA TGCGCCAGCAGCCACACACCGGGACAGGGGGACTATGGCTACACCTTC.

This chain's CDR3 is CASSQEGTGWSEQYF. The CDR3 DNA reads as TGCGCCAGCAGCCAAGAGGGGACAGGGTGGTCCGAGCAGTACTTC. V is TRBV4-1 and J is TRBJ2-7; 9 bases map to TRBD1. Losses at the gene ends were 0 bases for V and 6 bases for J; bases not matched to a gene: 6. Germline lookup yields CDR1 MGHRA and CDR2 YSYEKL. The CDR3 extends over 15 amino acids.

This chain connects TRBV7-4 to TRBJ1-1, with a weak D call TRBD1 (6 bases). CDR3 size: 16 residues. With 5 bases removed from V and 0 bases from J, the gap between germline ends came to 16 bases. Germline V gene data show CDR1 as SGHVT and CDR2 as SQSDAQ. The CDR3 loop is CASSGRRQDMNTEAFF. The CDR3 DNA sequence: TGTGCCAGCAGCGGACGACGACAGGATATGAACACTGAAGCTTTCTTT.

This clone showed up many times. The V call is TRBV6-6, the J call TRBJ2-6; D is ambiguous. This CDR3 is 15 amino acids long. The germline CDR1 and CDR2 sequences are MNHNY and SVGAGI (reference sequence). Trimming stripped 2 bases from V and 1 base from J, with 6 bases between. DNA for the CDR3: TGTGCCAGCAGTTACACAGAGTCTGGGGCCAACGTCCTGACTTTC. Its protein product is CASSYTESGANVLTF.

The gene calls are TRBV28 and TRBJ2-4; TRBD1 matches 7 bases. Germline V gene data show CDR1 as MDHEN and CDR2 as SYDVKM. The junction had 5 bases not matched to a gene; V was cut back by 3 bases and J by 0 bases. The CDR3 is 16 residues long. As DNA, the CDR3 is TGTGCCAGCAGTTTCTTGGGACAGTTAGCCAAAAACATTCAGTACTTC. This encodes CASSFLGQLAKNIQYF. The variable domain in full, completed from reference TRBV28 and TRBJ2-4, reads DVKVTQSSRYLVKRTGEKVFLECVQDMDHENMFWYRQDPGLGLRLIYFSYDVKMKEKGDIPEGYSVSREKKERFSLILESASTNQTSMYLCASSFLGQLAKNIQYFGAGTRLSVL.

For the CDR3, the DNA is TGTGCCAGCAGTCGGCAGGGGCACGAGTGGCAGTTCTTC. It encodes CASSRQGHEWQFF. The rearrangement joins TRBV27 to TRBJ2-1; a possible D gene is TRBD1 (6 bases). V was trimmed by 5 bases and J by 12 bases, leaving 17 bases between them. CDR3 length equals 13 residues. Per germline, CDR1 MNHEY and CDR2 SMNVEV (reference sequence).

The genes are TRBV2 and TRBJ2-5; D is ambiguous. The CDR3 runs to 14 residues. Per the germline V gene, CDR1 is SNHLY and CDR2 is FYNNEI. Trimming took 4 bases from V and 5 from J, leaving 14 bases between them. The CDR3 DNA sequence: TGTGCCAGCAGTGCTCCTGGGCTGGGCGAGACCCAGTACTTC. Translation: CASSAPGLGETQYF.

The V call is TRBV28, the J call TRBJ2-5, with a possible D match to TRBD1 (5 bases). Trimming pared 4 bases from V and 0 bases from J, leaving 6 bases between. The germline gives CDR1 MDHEN, CDR2 SYDVKM. CDR3 length: 13 residues. The CDR3 is CASSWGYQETQYF. CDR3 DNA: TGTGCCAGCAGTTGGGGCTACCAAGAGACCCAGTACTTC. Full variable domain (outside the CDR3, taken from reference TRBV28 and TRBJ2-5): DVKVTQSSRYLVKRTGEKVFLECVQDMDHENMFWYRQDPGLGLRLIYFSYDVKMKEKGDIPEGYSVSREKKERFSLILESASTNQTSMYLCASSWGYQETQYFGPGTRLLVL.

The genes are TRBV7-8 and TRBJ2-5, with D possibly being TRBD2 (5 bases). Gene TRBJ2-7 matches the end of the DNA better, so the J call may be wrong. The CDR3 has 13 residues. Germline CDR1 reads SGHVS; CDR2 reads FQNEAQ. The CDR3 loop reads CASSLGENYEQYF. CDR3 nucleotide sequence: TGTGCCAGCAGCTTAGGGGAGAACTACGAGCAGTACTTC.

V is TRBV29-1 and J is TRBJ2-2, with a weak D call TRBD1 (6 bases). Germline values: CDR1 SQVTM, CDR2 ANQGSEA. The CDR3 runs to 12 residues. Trimming took off 6 bases at V and 6 bases at J, with 11 bases between the two ends. The CDR3 protein is CSVVGQSGELFF. The CDR3 nucleotides are TGCAGCGTAGTTGGACAGTCCGGGGAGCTGTTTTTT.

This chain links TRBV28 with TRBJ2-3; 8 bases are a match to TRBD1. The CDR3 runs 15 residues. Germline V gives CDR1 MDHEN, CDR2 SYDVKM. Germline trimming cut 4 bases from V and 2 bases from J; bases unmatched to any gene: 5. CDR3 region: CASSSQGANTDTQYF. The CDR3 coding sequence is TGTGCCAGCAGTTCCCAGGGGGCAAACACAGATACGCAGTATTTT.

This chain joins TRBV27 and TRBJ1-2; 8 positions agree with TRBD1. With V trimmed by 9 bases and J by 6 bases, 6 bases remained unmatched. Per the germline V gene, CDR1 is MNHEY and CDR2 is SMNVEV (reference sequence). CDR3 length equals 12 residues. CDR3 sequence: CASATGGNGYTF. CDR3 in DNA: TGTGCCAGTGCCACAGGGGGGAATGGCTACACCTTC.

This clone turned up a few times. The rearrangement joins TRBV5-6 to TRBJ2-2; D may be TRBD1 (6 bases). Germline assignment: CDR1 SGHDT and CDR2 YYEEEE. Deletions cut 3 bases from V and 5 bases from J, with 17 bases between. The length of the CDR3 is 16 residues. The CDR3 loop reads CASSSQGSPYTGELFF. The CDR3 region has the DNA TGTGCCAGCAGCTCACAGGGTTCTCCTTATACCGGGGAGCTGTTTTTT.

The chain has TRBV7-9 and TRBJ2-3, with 7 bases fitting TRBD1. The CDR3 runs 15 residues. Per germline, CDR1 SEHNR and CDR2 FQNEAQ (reference sequence). V trimming: 5 bases; J trimming: 1 base; junction bases outside the gene matches: 6. The CDR3 nucleotides read TGTGCCAGCAGCCCTCGGGACAGACGCACAGATACGCAGTATTTT. It specifies CASSPRDRRTDTQYF.

The rearrangement links TRBV7-9 to TRBJ2-1; D might be TRBD1 (6 bases). V was shortened by 5 bases and J by 0 bases, with 14 bases between the two germline ends. From germline, CDR1 is SEHNR and CDR2 FQNEAQ (reference sequence). CDR3 length equals 16 residues. The CDR3, as DNA: TGTGCCAGCAGCACCGCGCAGGGGTTCTCCTACAATGAGCAGTTCTTC. It encodes CASSTAQGFSYNEQFF.

V gene TRBV29-1 combines with J gene TRBJ2-5; D perhaps matches TRBD2 (6 bases). V was clipped by 4 bases and J by 2 bases, with 14 bases between them. The V gene's germline CDR1 is SQVTM and CDR2 ANQGSEA. CDR3 length equals 14 residues. CDR3 DNA sequence: TGCAGCGTTGCGGGGAAAGGGACTCAAGAGACCCAGTACTTC. It encodes CSVAGKGTQETQYF. Looking up the rest from reference TRBV29-1 and TRBJ2-5 gives the full variable domain: SAVISQKPSRDICQRGTSLTIQCQVDSQVTMMFWYRQQPGQSLTLIATANQGSEATYESGFVIDKFPISRPNLTFSTLTVSNMSPEDSSIYLCSVAGKGTQETQYFGPGTRLLVL.